This T cell receptor (beta chain) was profiled in a study of T cell responses to AZD1222 COVID-19 vaccine. Concerning this clone: Its antigen is not identified.

Some clones are missing from TCRdb's copy, which holds only in-frame ones; the method was immunoSEQ multiplex PCR. The sample includes some 80,000 clones, 88% of them seen just once. Germline V gives CDR1 SGHTA, CDR2 FQGNSA. With 5 bases removed from V and 0 bases from J, the gap between germline ends came to 10 bases. The CDR3 totals 14 residues. Regarding the study as a whole: The study reported that nearly half of spike-specific TCRs target unmutated variant regions. Repertoires were obtained solely post-peak T cell response. Following two doses of AZD1222, Spike-specific TCR breadth and depth rose. At study baseline, merely more than 5 AZD1222 recipients were seropositive.

The specimen was peripheral blood, collected 28 days after the second dose of the MenACWY control vaccine. The TCR was taken from an adult who received the MenACWY meningococcal vaccine as a control. This chain joins TRBV7-2 and TRBJ2-5; the D gene could be TRBD1 or TRBD2 (6 bases each). CDR3 DNA: TGTGCCAGCAGCAGGAGGGGGTACCAAGAGACCCAGTACTTC. Translating it yields CASSRRGYQETQYF.